The source of this T cell receptor (beta chain) is a study of PD-1 blockade in classical Hodgkin lymphoma (dated by TCRdb to about 2020). In the study overall: Nivolumab dosing was 3 mg/kg intravenously every 2 weeks, continuing until either disease progression or unacceptable toxicity. The study used CyTOF and TCR beta sequencing to define a peripheral blood immune signature of response to PD-1 blockade in classical Hodgkin lymphoma.

The time point label, read with the paper, signifies: cycle 2 day 1 (C2D1) of nivolumab. All trial patients had relapsed after autologous stem cell transplantation, with cohorts A, B and C differing in prior brentuximab vedotin exposure. The trial cohort included fewer than 65 patients with relapsed/refractory classical Hodgkin lymphoma, and each patient had a best overall response of complete response, partial response or progressive disease. In the multi-cohort phase II CheckMate 205 trial, trial patients received single-agent nivolumab. An independent review committee assessed best overall response by applying the 2007 International Working Group response criteria. Trial PBMCs were collected just before the start of nivolumab (C1D1) and during therapy at cycle 2 day 1 and cycle 4 day 1. After peripheral blood was drawn into 8 mL Vacutainer Cell Preparation Tubes, PBMCs were isolated by centrifugation and then cryopreserved.

Points the paper makes about the study in general: Patients starting nivolumab less than 1 year after ASCT had lower diversity and were excluded from later analyses to avoid confounding by immune reconstitution. Trial patients with a complete response had baseline diversity similar to that of newly diagnosed patients, while partial responders and progressors had significantly lower diversity. CD4+ but not CD8+ TCR diversity rose significantly by C4D1 (p=0.0027 vs p=0.16), most apparent in complete responders (p=0.02). Newly diagnosed patients were reported to have lower baseline TCR diversity than healthy donors, and relapsed/refractory patients were reported to have lower baseline TCR diversity still. The study was limited to a single clinical trial cohort, and causes of repertoire differences, possibly disease activity or prior therapy, remained undefined.

Genomic DNA was extracted with the Qiagen DNeasy kit from unsorted PBMCs and from negatively selected CD4+ and CD8+ fractions. Amplification of TCR beta CDR3 regions was done by immunoSEQ multiplex PCR with primers that anneal to V and J segments. A synthetic immune receptor repertoire was used to minimize amplification bias, and any remaining bias was removed computationally after sequencing. The source study handled its data this way. Custom Python scripts were used to quantify repertoire diversity as the Shannon entropy index. Unsorted, CD4+ and CD8+ repertoires were analyzed separately, except in combined analyses where CD4+ and CD8+ sequences were merged in silico. Clonal expansion was defined as at least a 2-fold frequency increase after treatment relative to C1D1, with a pseudocount of 0.5 for undetected baseline clones. Singleton clones were defined as clones with 0 or 1 copy at C1D1, and non-singleton clones were defined as clones with 2 or more copies. Clones expanded in unsorted samples were labelled as CD4+, CD8+ or unknown by matching protein sequences in sorted samples from the same patient. Wilcoxon tests were applied to paired samples to test diversity changes from C1D1 to C4D1. As stored in TCRdb, this immuneACCESS dataset retains in-frame rearrangements with V and J assigned. A fraction of the clones does not appear; measured against another copy, unresolved V genes explain less than half of the discrepancy, and the remainder lacks a known reason. That table furnishes V, J and clone size, whereas the DNA furnished D and trimming. The sample table contains about 22,000 clones; only one count was recorded for 60% to 85% of them. The biggest ten clones account for roughly 15% of the sample.

In regard to this clone: This receptor's antigen is unknown. There are no base qualities to consult, and no much larger clone falls within one base.

The germline V gene specifies SGHRS as CDR1 and YFSETQ as CDR2. The CDR3 goes from the cysteine to the phenylalanine over 15 residues. Here the CDR3 DNA is all that survives: 45 bases in frame from base 1. V is pruned by 0 bases and J by 2 bases, leaving 5 bases of the junction without a gene match. The sequence derives from a human donor with classical Hodgkin lymphoma. Sequenced here: peripheral blood mononuclear cells (PBMCs), sampled before the second cycle of nivolumab. The chain is encoded by TRBV5-1 joined to TRBJ2-7; 7 central nucleotides agree with TRBD2. The CDR3 here reads CASSLAGTNPYEQYF. The sequenced DNA: TGCGCCAGCAGCTTGGCGGGGACTAACCCCTACGAGCAGTACTTC.